Below are 18 T cell receptor beta chains sequenced from a single sample in a study of T cell responses to AZD1222 COVID-19 vaccine. Profiled with immunoSEQ multiplex PCR; TCRdb holds only in-frame clones, not every one. The sample holds 250,000 to 300,000 clones, about 94% seen once. The sequencing here drew on peripheral blood, taken 28 days after the second AZD1222 dose. These receptors originate from an adult who received the AZD1222 COVID-19 vaccine.

The chain carries TRBV19 and TRBJ1-2, with no clear D. Germline V CDR1 and CDR2: LNHDA, SQIVND (reference sequence). The CDR3 spans 16 residues. V was pared by 6 bases and J by 6 bases, with 23 bases between. This CDR3 is CASSPFGVELWDGYTF. The CDR3 DNA is TGTGCCAGTAGCCCTTTCGGGGTGGAACTTTGGGATGGCTACACCTTC. Variable domain in full (rest from reference TRBV19 and TRBJ1-2): DGGITQSPKYLFRKEGQNVTLSCEQNLNHDAMYWYRQDPGQGLRLIYYSQIVNDFQKGDIAEGYSVSREKKESFPLTVTSAQKNPTAFYLCASSPFGVELWDGYTFGSGTRLTVV.

The V gene is TRBV5-1, the J gene TRBJ1-2; 7 nucleotides align to TRBD1. This CDR3 contains 14 residues. V was clipped by 0 bases and J by 4 bases; unmatched bases: 3. Germline lookup yields CDR1 SGHRS and CDR2 YFSETQ. This CDR3 is CASSLEGATYGYTF. The CDR3 DNA follows: TGCGCCAGCAGCTTGGAGGGGGCGACCTATGGCTACACCTTC.

The count of this clone is one. The chain carries TRBV5-6 and TRBJ2-7, with a tentative D call TRBD2 (6 bases). V was pared by 4 bases and J by 2 bases, with 16 bases between. This CDR3 spans 15 amino acids. CDR1 is SGHDT, CDR2 YYEEEE, per germline. The CDR3 reads CASSPEGAGTYEQYF. DNA for the CDR3: TGTGCCAGCAGCCCGGAAGGGGCGGGAACCTACGAGCAGTACTTC.

V is TRBV5-4 and J is TRBJ2-1, with 12 bases identical to TRBD2. V lost 1 base, J lost 9 bases, and 5 bases stayed unmatched. Germline CDR1 reads SGHNT; CDR2 reads YYREEE (reference sequence). This CDR3 contains 15 residues. CDR3 in amino acids: CASSLPSGGDTEQFF. The DNA for the CDR3 is TGTGCCAGCAGCTTGCCTAGCGGGGGGGATACTGAGCAGTTCTTC.

This clone occurred a few times. The genes are TRBV2 and TRBJ1-1, with D perhaps matching TRBD1 (6 bases). CDR3 length: 11 residues. Per germline, CDR1 SNHLY and CDR2 FYNNEI. Trimming removed 7 bases from V and 12 bases from J, with 15 bases in between. In DNA, the CDR3 is TGTGCCAGCAAGGGGGTCTCAAGGACTTTCTTT. Amino acid sequence: CASKGVSRTFF.

This chain uses TRBV2 with TRBJ2-5, with 9 bases fitting TRBD2. Trimming took 6 bases from V and 10 from J; bases not matched to a gene: 3. The CDR3 spans 11 residues. Germline V lookup: CDR1 SNHLY, CDR2 FYNNEI. CDR3 DNA: TGTGCCAGCAGGACTAGCGGAAGCCAGTACTTC. Its protein product is CASRTSGSQYF.

On this clone: The same CDR3 can be traced to other DNA sequences in this sample. This chain connects TRBV27 to TRBJ2-1; no clear D gene. Germline loops: CDR1 MNHEY, CDR2 SMNVEV (reference sequence). The CDR3 extends over 13 amino acids. V gave up 5 bases and J gave up 4 bases, with 9 bases separating them. The CDR3 DNA sequence: TGTGCCAGCAGTCCCGGTGGGTACAATGAGCAGTTCTTC. Translating it yields CASSPGGYNEQFF.

The V gene is TRBV20-1, the J gene TRBJ1-2; D is ambiguous. Trimming took off 3 bases at V and 4 bases at J, with 6 bases between the two ends. The CDR3 contains 11 residues. From germline, CDR1 is DFQATT and CDR2 SNEGSKA (reference sequence). The CDR3 region is CSASLSYGYTF. The CDR3 coding sequence is TGCAGTGCTAGTCTGAGCTATGGCTACACCTTC.

V and J are TRBV6-1 and TRBJ1-2; D remains unclear. Trimming pared 1 base from V and 8 bases from J, leaving 14 bases between. In germline, CDR1 is MNHNS, CDR2 SASEGT. CDR3 length: 14 residues. The CDR3 nucleotides are TGTGCCAGCAGTGAAGTTAGTTCAGTGGGAGGCTACACCTTC. It is translated as CASSEVSSVGGYTF.

Regarding this clone: Other DNA sequences in this sample translate to the same CDR3. The J gene is TRBJ2-1, the V gene TRBV7-3; 11 nucleotides agree with TRBD2. CDR3 length: 15 residues. The V segment lost 5 bases and the J segment 1 base; nucleotides outside the gene matches: 1. The germline CDR1 and CDR2 sequences are SGHTA and FQGTGA. CDR3 sequence reads: CASSPSGGSYNEQFF. The CDR3 DNA is TGTGCCAGCAGCCCTAGCGGGGGGTCCTACAATGAGCAGTTCTTC.

V usage is TRBV6-5 and J usage is TRBJ2-3; no firm D call. This CDR3 contains 16 residues. The V gene lost 2 bases and the J gene lost 0 bases, with 12 bases spanning the gap. Germline V gives CDR1 MNHEY, CDR2 SVGAGI. The CDR3 region has the DNA TGTGCCAGCAGTTACATGAGACGGTCAAGCACAGATACGCAGTATTTT. As protein: CASSYMRRSSTDTQYF.

The V gene is TRBV5-1, the J gene TRBJ2-5, with 9 bases fitting TRBD2. From germline, CDR1 is SGHRS and CDR2 YFSETQ. Trimming at V came to 4 bases and at J to 1 base, leaving 8 bases not matched to a gene. This CDR3 is 16 amino acids long. CDR3 in DNA: TGCGCCAGCAGCAACGTAGCGGGAGCGTTCCAAGAGACCCAGTACTTC. This sequence encodes CASSNVAGAFQETQYF. The full variable domain, its missing parts supplied by reference TRBV5-1 and TRBJ2-5, is KAGVTQTPRYLIKTRGQQVTLSCSPISGHRSVSWYQQTPGQGLQFLFEYFSETQRNKGNFPGRFSGRQFSNSRSEMNVSTLELGDSALYLCASSNVAGAFQETQYFGPGTRLLVL.

The chain links TRBV5-1 to TRBJ2-5; D perhaps matches TRBD2 (6 bases). Trimming left V 4 bases short and J 9 bases short, with 19 bases between. CDR1 SGHRS and CDR2 YFSETQ come from the germline V gene. The CDR3 is 14 amino acids. CDR3 in amino acids: CASSLTGLGEPQYF. CDR3 bases: TGCGCCAGCAGCCTTACGGGACTCGGGGAGCCCCAGTACTTC.

This chain uses TRBV6-6 with TRBJ2-2; maybe TRBD1 (5 bases). This CDR3 spans 15 amino acids. V dropped 5 bases and J dropped 5 bases, with 15 bases sitting between them. Germline CDR1 MNHNY, CDR2 SVGAGI (reference sequence). CDR3 loop: CASSHTQGVTGELFF. CDR3 in DNA: TGTGCCAGCAGTCATACTCAGGGTGTTACCGGGGAGCTGTTTTTT.

The chain links TRBV5-6 to TRBJ2-1; 10 nucleotides agree with TRBD2. The V and J ends lost 0 bases and 10 bases, in that order; junction bases with no gene match: 7. The CDR3 length is 15 residues. Germline V gives CDR1 SGHDT, CDR2 YYEEEE. The CDR3 nucleotides are TGTGCCAGCAGCTTGGCGTCGGGACTAGCGAGGGAGCAGTTCTTC. Its translation is CASSLASGLAREQFF.

The chain combines TRBV28 with TRBJ2-1; 11 nucleotides align to TRBD2. The CDR3 extends over 16 amino acids. Germline V gives CDR1 MDHEN, CDR2 SYDVKM. The V and J ends lost 5 bases and 7 bases, in that order; junction bases with no gene match: 10. DNA of the CDR3: TGTGCCAGCAGTCTTGGGACTAGCGGTTCAACGAATGAGCAGTTCTTC. It is translated as CASSLGTSGSTNEQFF.

The genes are TRBV28 and TRBJ2-3; no firm D call. Germline CDR1 reads MDHEN; CDR2 reads SYDVKM. Deletions cut 5 bases from V and 0 bases from J, with 3 bases between. The CDR3 consists of 12 residues. CDR3 sequence reads: CASSISTDTQYF. DNA of the CDR3: TGTGCCAGCAGTATTAGCACAGATACGCAGTATTTT.

The gene calls are TRBV5-1 and TRBJ1-2; maybe TRBD1 (5 bases). CDR3 length equals 13 residues. V was pared by 7 bases and J by 3 bases, with 13 bases between. CDR1 and CDR2 from the germline V gene are SGHRS and YFSETQ. CDR3 nucleotides: TGCGCCAGCTCCGGGGGGACGTACTATGGCTACACCTTC. Encoded protein: CASSGGTYYGYTF.